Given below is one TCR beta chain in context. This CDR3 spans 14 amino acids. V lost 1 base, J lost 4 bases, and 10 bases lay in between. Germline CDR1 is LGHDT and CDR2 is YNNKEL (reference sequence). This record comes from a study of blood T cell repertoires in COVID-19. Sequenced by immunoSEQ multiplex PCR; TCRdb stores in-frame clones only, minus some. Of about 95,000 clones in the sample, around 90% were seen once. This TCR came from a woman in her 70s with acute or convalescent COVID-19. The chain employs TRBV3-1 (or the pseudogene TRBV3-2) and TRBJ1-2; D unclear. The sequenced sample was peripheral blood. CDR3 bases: TGTGCCAGCAGCCAAGCTGCCGGTCTCTATGGCTACACCTTC. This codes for CASSQAAGLYGYTF.